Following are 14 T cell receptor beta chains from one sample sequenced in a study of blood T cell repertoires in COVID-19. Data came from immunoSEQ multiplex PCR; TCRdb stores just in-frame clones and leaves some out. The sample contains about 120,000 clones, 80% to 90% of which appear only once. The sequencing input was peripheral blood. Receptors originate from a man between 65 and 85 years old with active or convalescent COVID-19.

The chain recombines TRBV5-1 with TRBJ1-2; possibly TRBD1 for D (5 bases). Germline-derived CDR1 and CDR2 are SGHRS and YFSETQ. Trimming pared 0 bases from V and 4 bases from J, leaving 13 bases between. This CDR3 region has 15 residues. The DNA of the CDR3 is TGCGCCAGCAGCTTGGACCTTCAGGGTCTCTATGGCTACACCTTC. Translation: CASSLDLQGLYGYTF.

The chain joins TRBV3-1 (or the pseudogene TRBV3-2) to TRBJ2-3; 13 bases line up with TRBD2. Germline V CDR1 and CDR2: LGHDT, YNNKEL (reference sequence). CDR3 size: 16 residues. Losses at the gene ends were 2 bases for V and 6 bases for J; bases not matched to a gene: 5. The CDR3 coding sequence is TGTGCCAGCAGCCAAACCGGGACTAGCGGGACGGATACGCAGTATTTT. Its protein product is CASSQTGTSGTDTQYF.

The CDR3 nucleotides read TGTGCCAGCAGTTACTCGAGACAGGGTGTCGTTCAAGCTGTCTATGGGCAGTACTTC. Protein product: CASSYSRQGVVQAVYGQYF. The chain has TRBV6-2 or TRBV6-3 and TRBJ2-7; 7 bases map to TRBD1. From germline, CDR1 is MNHEY and CDR2 SVGEGT. The CDR3 runs to 19 residues. V shed 0 bases and J 9 bases; nucleotides not matched to a gene: 23.

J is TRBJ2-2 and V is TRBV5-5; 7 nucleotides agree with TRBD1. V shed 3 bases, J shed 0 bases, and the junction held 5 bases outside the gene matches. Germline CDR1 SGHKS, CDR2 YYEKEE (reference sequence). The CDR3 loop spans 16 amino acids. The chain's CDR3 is CASSSQGVANTGELFF. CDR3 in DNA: TGTGCCAGCAGCTCCCAGGGGGTGGCGAACACCGGGGAGCTGTTTTTT.

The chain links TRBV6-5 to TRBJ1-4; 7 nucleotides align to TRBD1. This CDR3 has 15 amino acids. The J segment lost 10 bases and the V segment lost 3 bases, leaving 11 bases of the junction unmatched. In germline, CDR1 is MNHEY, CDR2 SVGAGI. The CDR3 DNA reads TGTGCCAGCAGTTATTGGGCAACAGGGGTAGTAAAACTGTTTTTT. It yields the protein CASSYWATGVVKLFF.

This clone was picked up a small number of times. CDR3 sequence reads: CASSPSLGGGGSYNEQFF. CDR3 DNA sequence: TGTGCCAGCTCACCGAGCCTTGGGGGCGGGGGTTCCTACAATGAGCAGTTCTTC. J is TRBJ2-1 and V is TRBV18; D might be TRBD2 (7 bases). The CDR3 spans 18 residues. Trimming stripped 3 bases from V and 1 base from J, with 19 bases between. Germline lookup yields CDR1 KGHSH and CDR2 LQKENI.

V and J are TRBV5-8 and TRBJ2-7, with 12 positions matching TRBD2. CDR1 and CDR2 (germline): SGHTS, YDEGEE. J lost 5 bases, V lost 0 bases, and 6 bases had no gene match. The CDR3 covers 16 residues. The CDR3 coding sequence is TGTGCCAGCAGCTTGGCCCTAGCGGGAGGGCCCCACGAGCAGTACTTC. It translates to CASSLALAGGPHEQYF.

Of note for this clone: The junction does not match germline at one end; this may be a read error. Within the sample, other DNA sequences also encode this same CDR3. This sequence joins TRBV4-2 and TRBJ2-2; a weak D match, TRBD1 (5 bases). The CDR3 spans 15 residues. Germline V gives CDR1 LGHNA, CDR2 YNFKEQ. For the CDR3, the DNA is TGTGCCAGCAGCCAAGGGACAAAGAACACTGGGGAGCTGTTTTTT. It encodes CASSQGTKNTGELFF.

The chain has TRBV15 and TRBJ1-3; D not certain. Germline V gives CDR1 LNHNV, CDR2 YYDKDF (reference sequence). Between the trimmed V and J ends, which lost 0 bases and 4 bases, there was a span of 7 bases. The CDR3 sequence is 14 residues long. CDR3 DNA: TGTGCCACCAGCAGAGATCCGGGAGGAAACACCATATATTTT. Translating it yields CATSRDPGGNTIYF.

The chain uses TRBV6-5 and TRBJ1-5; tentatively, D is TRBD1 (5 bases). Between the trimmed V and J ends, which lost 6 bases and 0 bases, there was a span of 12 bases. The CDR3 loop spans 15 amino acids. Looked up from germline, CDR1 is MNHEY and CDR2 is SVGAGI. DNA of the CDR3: TGTGCCAGCAGGGACACAGCGTATAGCAATCAGCCCCAGCATTTT. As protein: CASRDTAYSNQPQHF.

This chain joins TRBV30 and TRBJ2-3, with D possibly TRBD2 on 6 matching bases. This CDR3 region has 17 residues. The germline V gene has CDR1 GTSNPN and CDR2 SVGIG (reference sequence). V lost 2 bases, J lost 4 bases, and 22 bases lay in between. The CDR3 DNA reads TGTGCCTGGAGTCGGAGTAGATCGGGGAGGTGGGCAGATACGCAGTATTTT. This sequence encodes CAWSRSRSGRWADTQYF.

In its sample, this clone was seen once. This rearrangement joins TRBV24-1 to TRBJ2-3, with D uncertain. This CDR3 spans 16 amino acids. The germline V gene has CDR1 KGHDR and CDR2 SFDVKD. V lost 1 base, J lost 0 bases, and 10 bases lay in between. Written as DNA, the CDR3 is TGTGCCACCAGTGATTTCCCAGGATCAAGCACAGATACGCAGTATTTT. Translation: CATSDFPGSSTDTQYF.

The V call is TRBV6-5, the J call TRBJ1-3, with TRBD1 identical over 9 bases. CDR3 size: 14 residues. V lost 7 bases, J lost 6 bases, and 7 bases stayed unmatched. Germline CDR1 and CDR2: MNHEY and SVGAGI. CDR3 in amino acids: CASNRGLLENTIYF. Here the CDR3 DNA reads TGTGCCAGCAACAGGGGGCTATTGGAAAACACCATATATTTT.

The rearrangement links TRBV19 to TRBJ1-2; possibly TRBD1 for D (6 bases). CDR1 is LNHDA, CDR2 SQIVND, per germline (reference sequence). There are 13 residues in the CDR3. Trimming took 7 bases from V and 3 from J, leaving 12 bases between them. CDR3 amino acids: CASTGGTDYGYTF. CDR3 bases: TGTGCCAGTACGGGGGGCACAGACTATGGCTACACCTTC.